A selection of T cell receptor beta chains follows, all from one sample in a study of cytomegalovirus exposure and HLA in healthy donors. Using immunoSEQ multiplex PCR, the repertoire was profiled, and TCRdb retains in-frame clones only, with some absent. The table has about 110,000 clones, around 85% seen once. The sequenced sample was PBMCs. These receptor sequences come from a woman aged 18-29 years in good health and CMV-seronegative. CDR3s include the opening cysteine and the closing phenylalanine or tryptophan. A D gene is named only where the DNA matches it firmly. The size of a clone is reported for some rows only, either as once, few or many, or as a class for expanded clones.

J,length,size,D,V,CDR3,DNA
TRBJ1-1,15,.,TRBD1,TRBV6-5,CASSYGGTGAPEAFF,TGTGCCAGCAGTTACGGAGGGACAGGGGCCCCTGAAGCTTTCTTT
TRBJ1-1,13,few,.,TRBV5-6,CASSTLWFTEAFF,TGTGCCAGCAGCACTCTCTGGTTCACTGAAGCTTTCTTT
TRBJ1-1,14,.,TRBD1,TRBV2,CASSDGGTGWEAFF,TGTGCCAGCAGTGACGGAGGGACAGGGTGGGAAGCTTTCTTT
TRBJ1-4,16,.,.,TRBV14,CASSQVQEFFGEKLFF,TGTGCCAGCAGCCAAGTACAGGAATTTTTCGGGGAAAAACTGTTTTTT
TRBJ2-7,12,.,.,TRBV7-8,CASGRDAYEQYF,TGTGCCAGCGGCAGGGATGCCTACGAGCAGTACTTC
TRBJ1-1,16,.,TRBD1,TRBV4-1,CASSLAALDRGTEAFF,TGCGCCAGCAGCCTAGCGGCCCTCGACAGGGGAACTGAAGCTTTCTTT
TRBJ2-5,15,.,TRBD2,TRBV27,CASSPSGGVGETQYF,TGTGCCAGCAGTCCCTCTGGGGGGGTTGGGGAGACCCAGTACTTC
TRBJ2-1,14,.,TRBD1,TRBV25-1,CASGGTGGFSGQFF,TGTGCCAGCGGGGGGACAGGGGGCTTCAGTGGGCAGTTCTTC
TRBJ1-2,13,.,TRBD1,TRBV7-8,CASSLGTGIGYTF,TGTGCCAGCAGCTTAGGGACAGGAATTGGCTACACCTTC
TRBJ1-4,14,.,TRBD1,TRBV7-8,CASSSGQGWEKLFF,TGTGCCAGCAGCTCAGGACAGGGTTGGGAAAAACTGTTTTTT
TRBJ2-7,15,few,TRBD2,TRBV2,CASSRLAGSSYEQYF,TGTGCCAGCAGCCGACTAGCGGGGAGTTCCTACGAGCAGTACTTC
TRBJ1-5,14,.,TRBD1,TRBV15,CATKLDRDNQPQHF,TGTGCCACCAAACTCGACAGGGACAATCAGCCCCAGCATTTT
TRBJ1-1,14,once,.,TRBV10-3,CAISEFGGETEAFF,TGTGCCATCAGTGAGTTTGGGGGGGAGACTGAAGCTTTCTTT
TRBJ2-1,15,.,TRBD1,TRBV18,CASSPPGQAYNEQFF,TGTGCCAGCTCACCCCCGGGACAGGCGTACAATGAGCAGTTCTTC
TRBJ2-6,14,.,.,TRBV5-1,CASSTTGTAPVLTF,TGCGCCAGCAGCACGACTGGGACTGCTCCCGTCCTGACTTTC
TRBJ2-1,16,.,TRBD1,TRBV9,CASSVVSRGPYNEQFF,TGTGCCAGCAGCGTAGTTTCCAGGGGGCCTTACAATGAGCAGTTCTTC
TRBJ1-2,11,.,.,TRBV9,CASSSSVGYTF,TGTGCCAGCAGTAGCTCTGTGGGCTACACCTTC
TRBJ1-1,15,.,.,TRBV13,CASSPRGGGMTEAFF,TGTGCCAGCAGCCCCCGTGGGGGAGGGATGACTGAAGCTTTCTTT
TRBJ2-1,12,.,.,TRBV7-9,CASSSGQTEQFF,TGTGCCAGCAGCTCCGGACAGACCGAGCAGTTCTTC
TRBJ2-3,18,once,TRBD2,TRBV29-1,CSASDSTSGRKSTDTQYF,TGCAGCGCTTCCGATAGCACTAGCGGGCGTAAGAGCACAGATACGCAGTATTTT
TRBJ1-1,14,.,TRBD1,TRBV10-3,CAISETGENTEAFF,TGTGCCATCAGTGAAACAGGGGAGAACACTGAAGCTTTCTTT
TRBJ1-5,14,few,TRBD1,TRBV14,CASSQTGGQEPQHF,TGTGCCAGCAGCCAGACAGGGGGCCAAGAGCCCCAGCATTTT
TRBJ1-1,18,.,.,TRBV7-3,CASSLSPRGSRMNTEAFF,TGTGCCAGCAGCTTAAGTCCCCGGGGGTCTCGGATGAACACTGAAGCTTTCTTT
TRBJ1-1,14,.,TRBD1,TRBV29-1,CSASKGTGGTEAFF,TGCAGCGCCTCCAAGGGGACAGGGGGCACTGAAGCTTTCTTT
TRBJ1-6,15,few,.,TRBV2,CASSREGVGNSPLHF,TGTGCCAGCAGTAGGGAGGGGGTCGGTAATTCACCCCTCCACTTT
TRBJ2-7,15,.,.,TRBV5-6,CASSLVGGASREQYF,TGTGCCAGCAGCTTGGTAGGGGGGGCTTCTCGCGAGCAGTACTTC
TRBJ2-1,14,once,TRBD2,TRBV29-1,CSVGGTSGGDEQFF,TGCAGCGTTGGGGGGACTAGCGGGGGTGATGAGCAGTTCTTC
TRBJ1-2,15,.,TRBD1,TRBV7-8,CASSEDRGRLYGYTF,TGTGCCAGCAGCGAAGACAGGGGGCGTTTATATGGCTACACCTTC
TRBJ1-1,13,.,.,TRBV6-5,CASSYLRDNEAFF,TGTGCCAGCAGTTACTTAAGAGACAATGAAGCTTTCTTT
TRBJ2-3,15,once,.,TRBV7-3,CASSFTRRGTDTQYF,TGTGCCAGCAGCTTCACCCGGAGGGGTACAGATACGCAGTATTTT
TRBJ1-1,15,.,.,TRBV6-1,CASSERGGWNTEAFF,TGTGCCAGCAGTGAAAGGGGGGGGTGGAACACTGAAGCTTTCTTT
TRBJ1-2,15,.,TRBD1,TRBV7-9,CASSSITQGALGYTF,TGTGCCAGCAGCTCCATAACACAGGGGGCGCTTGGCTACACCTTC
TRBJ1-5,15,.,TRBD1,TRBV19,CASSTQGAGNQPQHF,TGTGCCAGTAGTACACAGGGGGCAGGCAATCAGCCCCAGCATTTT
TRBJ1-1,16,.,.,TRBV4-1,CASSPQWGGRGTEAFF,TGCGCCAGCAGCCCCCAGTGGGGGGGCAGGGGCACTGAAGCTTTCTTT
TRBJ2-7,13,.,.,TRBV6-6,CASSYRTAYEQYF,TGTGCCAGCAGTTACCGGACAGCCTACGAGCAGTACTTC
TRBJ2-1,15,.,.,TRBV25-1,CASSDSPGSYNEQFF,TGTGCCAGCAGTGATTCCCCCGGGAGCTACAATGAGCAGTTCTTC
TRBJ2-5,14,.,.,TRBV7-9,CASSADRLVETQYF,TGTGCCAGCAGCGCCGACAGACTGGTAGAGACCCAGTACTTC
TRBJ1-5,15,.,TRBD1,TRBV2,CASSGKGGNNQPQHF,TGTGCCAGCAGTGGTAAAGGGGGCAACAATCAGCCCCAGCATTTT
TRBJ2-5,16,.,TRBD1,TRBV11-2,CASSEQGQGSRETQYF,TGTGCCAGCAGCGAGCAAGGACAGGGATCAAGGGAGACCCAGTACTTC
TRBJ2-3,16,.,.,TRBV7-6,CASSLRWAGGTDTQYF,TGTGCCAGCAGCTTACGGTGGGCAGGGGGCACAGATACGCAGTATTTT
TRBJ1-3,15,many,.,TRBV25-1,CASSDMGREGNTIYF,TGTGCCAGCAGTGACATGGGCAGGGAAGGAAACACCATATATTTT
TRBJ2-7,15,few,TRBD1,TRBV18,CASSQGAGDRSEQYF,TGTGCCAGCTCGCAGGGGGCAGGGGACCGGAGCGAGCAGTACTTC
TRBJ2-7,15,.,TRBD1,TRBV28,CASSLLGQEAYEQYF,TGTGCCAGCAGTTTGTTGGGACAGGAAGCATACGAGCAGTACTTC
TRBJ2-2,16,.,TRBD1,TRBV2,CASSEEAGGSTGELFF,TGTGCCAGCAGTGAAGAGGCAGGGGGCAGCACCGGGGAGCTGTTTTTT
TRBJ1-5,14,.,.,TRBV7-9,CASSFPGDVQPQHF,TGTGCCAGCAGCTTTCCAGGGGATGTTCAGCCCCAGCATTTT